The clone carrying this TCR beta chain was detected only a few times. As processed by the authors: Estimates of nucleated cell counts were drawn from the amplification of reference gene primers. Assay used: immunoSEQ multiplex PCR; TCRdb lists only in-frame clones, some missing. Clonal size and the V and J genes are those of that table, whereas D and trimming came from the DNA. The repertoire holds hundreds of thousands of clones, with roughly 85% as singletons. This sample is part of a study of blood T cell repertoires in COVID-19. On the study more broadly: Researchers got acute and convalescent COVID-19 samples from the United States, Italy and Spain. The cDNA or gDNA used as material had been derived from T cells, B-cell-depleted T cells, or PBMCs.

The CDR3 consists of 17 residues. V shed 5 bases and J shed 0 bases, with 17 bases lying between them. CDR1 LNHDA and CDR2 SQIVND come from the germline V gene (reference sequence). The rearrangement links TRBV19 to TRBJ2-1; tentative D call: TRBD2 (5 bases). The sequenced sample was peripheral blood. The TCR comes from a middle-aged man with active or convalescent COVID-19. This chain's CDR3 is CASSYRLGSSSYNEQFF. DNA of the CDR3: TGTGCCAGTAGTTATAGGTTAGGGAGTAGCTCCTACAATGAGCAGTTCTTC.